These T cell receptor beta chains were read from a single sample in a study of radiotherapy plus CTLA-4 blockade in lung cancer. Produced via immunoSEQ multiplex PCR; TCRdb's table is partial and in-frame only. In the table there are 43,000 or so clones, around 72% of which are singletons. The sequences come from peripheral blood, collected from a patient treated with radiotherapy plus ipilimumab. These receptor sequences come from a human donor with non-small cell lung cancer who had a complete response to radiotherapy plus ipilimumab. Both conserved end residues are part of each CDR3. The order of the fields is V gene, J gene, CDR3 protein.

>TRBV6-5|TRBJ1-6
CASSYSGLAASPLHF
>TRBV6-1|TRBJ1-4
CASSLGGVGEKLFF
>TRBV29-1|TRBJ1-2
CSVGTPTNYGYTF
>TRBV7-2|TRBJ2-5
CASSLAGAQETQYF
>TRBV18|TRBJ1-4
CASSTTGSAKLFF
>TRBV27|TRBJ2-2
CASRSGNTINTGELFF
>TRBV7-9|TRBJ2-3
CASSPVTSGSRTDTQYF
>TRBV2|TRBJ2-1
CASSDRGPVDEQFF
>TRBV5-1|TRBJ2-2
CASSLVGEDTGELFF
>TRBV2|TRBJ1-5
CASAQGATYSNQPQHF
>TRBV6-5|TRBJ1-4
CASRQFRGEKLFF
>TRBV2|TRBJ1-2
CASTQDRARANYGYTF
>TRBV28|TRBJ2-5
CASSLGQGTQETQYF
>TRBV30|TRBJ1-2
CAHTPPTKNYGYTF
>TRBV29-1|TRBJ2-3
CSVGGRGSSTDTQYF
>TRBV28|TRBJ2-3
CASSRRTSGGADTQYF
>TRBV30|TRBJ2-5
CAWSVGGTLETQYF
>TRBV27|TRBJ1-1
CASRGGIRNTEAFF
>TRBV18|NA
CASSRDTSYEQYF
>TRBV7-9|TRBJ2-7
CASTAPGQGHEQYF
>TRBV2|TRBJ1-2
CASSGQGVGGYTF
>TRBV7-9|TRBJ2-1
CASSPGTSNEQFF
>TRBV4-1|TRBJ2-1
CASSRRSGQGIYNEQFF
>TRBV5-1|TRBJ2-7
CASSLLSGINYEQYF
>TRBV11-2|TRBJ1-4
CASSYGTGIGTNEKLFF
>TRBV2|TRBJ1-4
CASSEGGAGVEKLFF
>TRBV29-1|TRBJ2-5
CSVEPGGGPPQYF
>TRBV14|TRBJ2-5
CASSMDRSQETQYF
>TRBV18|TRBJ2-5
CASSPARGGRETQYF
>TRBV9|TRBJ1-2
CASSPGQLEFYGYTF
>TRBV15|TRBJ1-1
CATSREGATNTEAFF
>TRBV5-1|TRBJ2-7
CASSPGTGGYEQYF
>TRBV11-2|TRBJ2-1
CASSPLGSSYNEQFF
>TRBV27|TRBJ1-6
CASSLGTARNSPLHF
>TRBV7-8|TRBJ1-3
CASSFLGAGNTIYF
>TRBV5-4|TRBJ2-3
CAWGTGGTDTQYF
>TRBV20-1|TRBJ2-7
CSASNEQYF
>TRBV20-1|NA
CSAQPRSEQYF
>TRBV7-9|TRBJ1-4
CASSLERSFEKLFF
>TRBV28|TRBJ2-7
CASSLRLAYEQYF
>TRBV4-1|TRBJ1-4
CASSKFEMSTGLYEKLFF
>TRBV6-6|TRBJ2-3
CASSYSRAPDTQYF
>TRBV29-1|TRBJ2-1
CSVDTSGRRNEQFF
>TRBV5-5|TRBJ1-1
CASSLYSNTYAGDTEAFF
>TRBV28|TRBJ1-6
CASSFAGTVRTPLHF
>TRBV6-5|TRBJ1-3
CASSFAENSGNTIYF
>TRBV5-4|NA
CASSDKTRPYEQYF
>TRBV9|TRBJ2-1
CASSVVGAPHNEQFF
>TRBV6-5|TRBJ1-1
CASRDRVMNTEAFF
>TRBV30|TRBJ1-2
CAWIVGTASYRSYGYTF
>TRBV28|TRBJ1-2
CASSKDLIAGYTF